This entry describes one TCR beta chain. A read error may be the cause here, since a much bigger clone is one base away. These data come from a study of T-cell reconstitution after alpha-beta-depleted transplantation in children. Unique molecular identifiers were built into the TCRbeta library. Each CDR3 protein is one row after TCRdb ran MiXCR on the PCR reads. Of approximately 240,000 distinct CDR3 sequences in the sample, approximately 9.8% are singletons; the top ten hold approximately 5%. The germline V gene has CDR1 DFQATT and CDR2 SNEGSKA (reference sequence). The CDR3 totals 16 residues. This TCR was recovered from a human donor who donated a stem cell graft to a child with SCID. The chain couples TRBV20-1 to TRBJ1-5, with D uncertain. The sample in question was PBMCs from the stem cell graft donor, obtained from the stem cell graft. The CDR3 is CCAREDSAGRNQPQHF. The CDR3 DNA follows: TGCTGTGCTAGAGAGGACTCCGCCGGCCGAAATCAGCCCCAGCATTTT.